These 4 T cell receptor beta chains were sequenced from one sample in a study of T cells expressing NK-cell markers. TCRdb re-analyzed the 5' RACE reads; it lists each CDR3 protein once, without DNA. This sample contains a few hundred thousand distinct CDR3 sequences. The sequencing input was blood T cells: a sorted CD56 or NKG2C T cell subset, CD4+ or CD8+ T cells, or bulk PBMC T cells (not recorded which). The receptors were sampled from a man aged 18 to 69 in good health.

CDR3 protein: CSAHRGMNQPQHF. The gene calls are TRBV20-1 and TRBJ1-5; without DNA, the TCRdb call of TRBD1 cannot be checked. Looked up from germline, CDR1 is DFQATT and CDR2 is SNEGSKA (reference sequence). This CDR3 region has 13 residues.

The chain recombines TRBV12-3 or TRBV12-4 with TRBJ2-4; TCRdb indicates TRBD2, and absent DNA this call remains unverified. CDR3 size: 17 residues. The CDR3 protein is CASSLWTSGGAKNIQYF.

V is TRBV7-3 and J is TRBJ2-1; TCRdb lists TRBD1, though no DNA is available to test this call. CDR3 length: 17 residues. Per the germline V gene, CDR1 is SGHTA and CDR2 is FQGTGA. This CDR3 reads CASNRGGGGSSYNEQFF. The whole variable domain, filled in from reference TRBV7-3 and TRBJ2-1, reads GAGVSQTPSNKVTEKGKYVELRCDPISGHTALYWYRQSLGQGPEFLIYFQGTGAADDSGLPNDRFFAVRPEGSVSTLKIQRTERGDSAVYLCASNRGGGGSSYNEQFFGPGTRLTVL.

The V call is TRBV5-4, the J call TRBJ1-6. Germline values: CDR1 SGHNT, CDR2 YYREEE (reference sequence). This CDR3 is built from 14 residues. The CDR3 reads CASSPGLTASPLHF.